The 26 T cell receptor beta chains given below trace back to one sample, sequenced in a study of T cell responses to AZD1222 COVID-19 vaccine. Produced via immunoSEQ multiplex PCR; TCRdb's table is partial and in-frame only. The top ten clones hold more than 5% of a sample with about 140,000 clones, over 85% of them seen once. This specimen was peripheral blood, taken on day 0 of AZD1222 vaccination. The receptors come from an adult in good health.

CDR3: CASSPPRGYHGYTF. The CDR3 DNA is TGTGCCAGCAGCCCCCCCCGGGGGTACCATGGCTACACCTTC. The chain links TRBV28 to TRBJ1-2; D possibly corresponds to TRBD1 (5 bases). Germline loops: CDR1 MDHEN, CDR2 SYDVKM. Trimming stripped 6 bases from V and 6 bases from J, with 17 bases between. The length of the CDR3 is 14 residues.

The rearrangement links TRBV7-2 to TRBJ1-6, with a possible D match to TRBD1 (5 bases). CDR3 size: 16 residues. Germline V gene data show CDR1 as SGHTA and CDR2 as FQGNSA. Deletions cut 5 bases from V and 5 bases from J, with 16 bases between. The CDR3 sequence: CASSLYGTANNSPLHF. The CDR3 DNA reads TGTGCCAGCAGCCTCTACGGGACGGCGAATAATTCACCCCTCCACTTT. Using reference TRBV7-2 and TRBJ1-6 for the parts outside the CDR3, the full variable domain is GAGVSQSPSNKVTEKGKDVELRCDPISGHTALYWYRQSLGQGLEFLIYFQGNSAPDKSGLPSDRFSAERTGGSVSTLTIQRTQQEDSAVYLCASSLYGTANNSPLHFGNGTRLTVT.

This sequence joins TRBV19 and TRBJ2-7, with TRBD2 as a possible D gene (5 bases). There are 14 residues in the CDR3. V gave up 5 bases and J gave up 5 bases, with 16 bases separating them. Germline loops: CDR1 LNHDA, CDR2 SQIVND (reference sequence). The CDR3 coding sequence is TGTGCCAGTAGTCCCCCCGACTACAACGACGAGCAGTACTTC. Protein sequence: CASSPPDYNDEQYF.

The chain carries TRBV19 and TRBJ2-3; weak D call: TRBD1 (7 bases). The CDR3 contains 15 residues. Trimming took 5 bases from V and 3 from J, leaving 15 bases between them. In germline, CDR1 is LNHDA, CDR2 SQIVND (reference sequence). The CDR3 region has the DNA TGTGCCAGTAGTTTTGGAGGGACAGAAACAGATACGCAGTATTTT. Its protein is CASSFGGTETDTQYF.

This rearrangement joins TRBV9 to TRBJ1-2, with D hard to call. The CDR3 extends over 14 amino acids. Trimming pared 0 bases from V and 8 bases from J, leaving 14 bases between. Per germline, CDR1 SGDLS and CDR2 YYNGEE. The DNA for the CDR3 is TGTGCCAGCAGCGTAGGGGGTAACTTGGGCGGCTACACCTTC. This translates into CASSVGGNLGGYTF. Full variable domain (outside the CDR3, taken from reference TRBV9 and TRBJ1-2): DSGVTQTPKHLITATGQRVTLRCSPRSGDLSVYWYQQSLDQGLQFLIQYYNGEERAKGNILERFSAQQFPDLHSELNLSSLELGDSALYFCASSVGGNLGGYTFGSGTRLTVV.

The chain combines TRBV2 with TRBJ1-4, with D possibly being TRBD1 (5 bases). The CDR3 runs 14 residues. V was pared by 5 bases and J by 8 bases, with 15 bases between. In germline, CDR1 is SNHLY, CDR2 FYNNEI. In nucleotides, the CDR3 is TGTGCCAGCAGTTCTTTGGGGGGTGGGGAAAAACTGTTTTTT. It codes for CASSSLGGGEKLFF.

The J gene is TRBJ1-2, the V gene TRBV5-1; perhaps TRBD1 as D (5 bases). The CDR3 has 15 amino acids. Germline CDR1 is SGHRS and CDR2 is YFSETQ. The germline V and J ends were trimmed by 0 bases and 4 bases, with 13 bases remaining between them. The CDR3 DNA follows: TGCGCCAGCAGCTTGGGTTCGCAGGGCGTCTATGGCTACACCTTC. Translating it yields CASSLGSQGVYGYTF. Drawing the rest from reference TRBV5-1 and TRBJ1-2, the complete variable domain is KAGVTQTPRYLIKTRGQQVTLSCSPISGHRSVSWYQQTPGQGLQFLFEYFSETQRNKGNFPGRFSGRQFSNSRSEMNVSTLELGDSALYLCASSLGSQGVYGYTFGSGTRLTVV.

On this clone: At one boundary the junction diverges from the germline segment, which might be a read error. The V gene is TRBV7-7, the J gene TRBJ1-3, with D perhaps matching TRBD1 (5 bases). The germline CDR1 and CDR2 sequences are SSHAT and FNYEAQ (reference sequence). The CDR3 extends over 15 amino acids. CDR3 sequence (DNA): TGTGCTAGCAGCACGGGACTGGCCTCTGGAAACACCATATATTTT. This codes for CASSTGLASGNTIYF.

This rearrangement joins TRBV6-5 to TRBJ1-5, with D unresolved. Looked up from germline, CDR1 is MNHEY and CDR2 is SVGAGI. This CDR3 is built from 13 residues. V was shortened by 6 bases and J by 4 bases, with 10 bases between the two germline ends. The CDR3 region is CASRTGYNQPQHF. The CDR3 nucleotides read TGTGCCAGCAGAACCGGGTATAATCAGCCCCAGCATTTT.

CDR3 DNA: TGTGCCAGCAGTGCAGGGTTTGCGGAGACCCAGTACTTC. Translated, it gives CASSAGFAETQYF. The chain is built from TRBV6-4 and TRBJ2-5, with D perhaps TRBD1 (5 bases). The CDR3 is 13 amino acids. Germline V gene sequence: CDR1 MRHNA, CDR2 SNTAGT. V lost 4 bases, J lost 5 bases, and 11 bases lay in between.

V and J are TRBV11-3 and TRBJ1-1; 7 bases map to TRBD1. The length of the CDR3 is 13 residues. Trimming cost V 5 bases and J 2 bases; bases outside gene matches: 2. Per germline, CDR1 SGHNT and CDR2 YENEEA. In DNA form, the CDR3 reads TGTGCCAGCAGCCGGGACAGCAACACTGAAGCTTTCTTT. It is translated as CASSRDSNTEAFF.

This CDR3 is CASSRPRTGISYEQYF. The DNA for the CDR3 is TGTGCCAGCAGCCGACCAAGGACAGGGATTTCCTACGAGCAGTACTTC. V usage is TRBV28 and J usage is TRBJ2-7; 8 positions match TRBD1. J gave up 1 base and V 6 bases, and 11 bases lay outside the gene matches. The CDR3 runs 16 residues. Germline V gene lookup returns CDR1 MDHEN and CDR2 SYDVKM.

V is TRBV15 and J is TRBJ2-2, with D hard to call. Deletions cut 3 bases from V and 3 bases from J, with 14 bases between. This CDR3 has 16 amino acids. The germline V gene encodes CDR1 LNHNV and CDR2 YYDKDF (reference sequence). The CDR3 spells CATSRETVTYTGELFF. CDR3 DNA sequence: TGTGCCACCAGCAGGGAGACTGTAACCTACACCGGGGAGCTGTTTTTT.

This rearrangement joins TRBV3-1 (or the pseudogene TRBV3-2) to TRBJ2-1; tentatively, D is TRBD2 (5 bases). V lost 2 bases and J lost 0, with 11 bases in between. CDR1 LGHDT and CDR2 YNNKEL come from the germline V gene (reference sequence). The CDR3 has 16 amino acids. Here the CDR3 DNA reads TGTGCCAGCAGCCAAAAGCTTGGAGGCTCCTACAATGAGCAGTTCTTC. It encodes CASSQKLGGSYNEQFF.

The V gene is TRBV28, the J gene TRBJ1-6; maybe TRBD1 (5 bases). CDR1 MDHEN and CDR2 SYDVKM come from the germline V gene. V gave up 5 bases and J gave up 6 bases, with 11 bases separating them. The CDR3 consists of 14 residues. CDR3 sequence (DNA): TGTGCCAGCAGTCGACAGAGTCCTAATTCACCCCTCCACTTT. Protein product: CASSRQSPNSPLHF.

This clone appeared once. The chain recombines TRBV6-5 with TRBJ2-1; D may be TRBD1 (7 bases). CDR3 size: 15 residues. V was shortened by 0 bases and J by 11 bases, with 17 bases between the two germline ends. The germline gives CDR1 MNHEY, CDR2 SVGAGI. CDR3 nucleotides: TGTGCCAGCAGTTACTCGACAGGGAGGTCAGGAAAGCAGTTCTTC. It yields the protein CASSYSTGRSGKQFF.

This clone was observed a single time. The V call is TRBV7-2, the J call TRBJ1-3; perhaps TRBD1 as D (5 bases). This CDR3 is built from 15 residues. CDR1 and CDR2 (germline): SGHTA, FQGNSA. With 1 base removed from V and 5 bases from J, the gap between germline ends came to 12 bases. CDR3: CASSLVAGLRNTIYF. CDR3 nucleotides: TGTGCCAGCAGCTTAGTCGCGGGACTCAGAAACACCATATATTTT. Full variable domain (remainder filled in from reference TRBV7-2 and TRBJ1-3): GAGVSQSPSNKVTEKGKDVELRCDPISGHTALYWYRQSLGQGLEFLIYFQGNSAPDKSGLPSDRFSAERTGGSVSTLTIQRTQQEDSAVYLCASSLVAGLRNTIYFGEGSWLTVV.

The V gene is TRBV29-1, the J gene TRBJ1-1; no definite D call. V was cut by 7 bases and J by 10 bases, with 19 bases left in between. The CDR3 runs 12 residues. Germline V lookup: CDR1 SQVTM, CDR2 ANQGSEA. CDR3 sequence reads: CSAEAGYEGAFF. For the CDR3, the DNA is TGCAGCGCAGAGGCCGGGTACGAAGGAGCTTTCTTT. The whole variable domain, filled in from reference TRBV29-1 and TRBJ1-1, reads SAVISQKPSRDICQRGTSLTIQCQVDSQVTMMFWYRQQPGQSLTLIATANQGSEATYESGFVIDKFPISRPNLTFSTLTVSNMSPEDSSIYLCSAEAGYEGAFFGQGTRLTVV.

This sequence joins TRBV6-4 and TRBJ2-7; 7 nucleotides match TRBD2. The CDR3 runs 14 residues. V trimming: 11 bases; J trimming: 4 bases; junction bases outside the gene matches: 14. Per the germline V gene, CDR1 is MRHNA and CDR2 is SNTAGT. In DNA form, the CDR3 reads TGTGCCGGTTTCCTTCGGGAGGCAGCTTACGAGCAGTACTTC. The encoded protein is CAGFLREAAYEQYF.

The chain recombines TRBV15 with TRBJ2-7; D not resolved. Trimming shortened V by 0 bases and J by 4 bases, and 13 bases separated the two germline ends. CDR3 length equals 15 residues. Per the germline V gene, CDR1 is LNHNV and CDR2 is YYDKDF (reference sequence). This chain's CDR3 is CATSREWPDKYEQYF. CDR3 nucleotide sequence: TGTGCCACCAGCAGAGAATGGCCCGATAAGTACGAGCAGTACTTC.

The chain joins TRBV7-9 to TRBJ1-2, with 12 positions matching TRBD1. The length of the CDR3 is 15 residues. The germline V gene encodes CDR1 SEHNR and CDR2 FQNEAQ (reference sequence). V lost 5 bases to trimming and J lost 6 bases; unmatched junction nucleotides: 7. CDR3 in amino acids: CASSKGQGANNGYTF. CDR3 coding DNA: TGTGCCAGCAGCAAGGGACAGGGGGCGAATAATGGCTACACCTTC.

This chain joins TRBV6-1 and TRBJ1-3, with unresolved D. The germline V gene encodes CDR1 MNHNS and CDR2 SASEGT. The CDR3 totals 13 residues. The V gene lost 8 bases and the J gene lost 4 bases, with 12 bases spanning the gap. DNA of the CDR3: TGTGCCAGCGGTGGACGGCCCGGAAACACCATATATTTT. Its protein is CASGGRPGNTIYF.

The chain is built from TRBV2 and TRBJ2-3, with 12 bases aligning to TRBD2. The CDR3 runs to 17 residues. CDR1 and CDR2 (germline): SNHLY, FYNNEI. The J segment lost 8 bases and the V segment lost 5 bases, leaving 14 bases of the junction unmatched. The CDR3 bases are TGTGCCAGCAGTAGGACGATCCTAGCGGGAGGGTACGGTACGCAGTATTTT. Translated: CASSRTILAGGYGTQYF.

This chain uses TRBV5-4 with TRBJ1-2; D unresolved. The germline V gene has CDR1 SGHNT and CDR2 YYREEE (reference sequence). Trimming cost V 10 bases and J 3 bases, with 22 bases left between them. This CDR3 is 15 amino acids long. The CDR3 is CAVRTQSLSHYGYTF. The CDR3 DNA is TGTGCCGTCAGGACCCAGAGTCTTAGCCACTATGGCTACACCTTC.

V usage is TRBV18 and J usage is TRBJ1-1, with D uncertain. Per germline, CDR1 KGHSH and CDR2 LQKENI. The length of the CDR3 is 14 residues. V dropped 3 bases and J dropped 3 bases, with 11 bases sitting between them. The CDR3 loop reads CASSPLSTDTEAFF. The CDR3 DNA reads TGTGCCAGCTCACCCTTGAGTACCGACACTGAAGCTTTCTTT.

The genes are TRBV6-5 and TRBJ2-5; 7 nucleotides align to TRBD2. This CDR3 has 14 residues. From germline, CDR1 is MNHEY and CDR2 SVGAGI. J was trimmed by 5 bases and V by 4 bases; bases with no gene match: 7. In DNA, the CDR3 is TGTGCCAGCAGTTGGGCGGGAGATTGGGAGACCCAGTACTTC. The encoded protein is CASSWAGDWETQYF.